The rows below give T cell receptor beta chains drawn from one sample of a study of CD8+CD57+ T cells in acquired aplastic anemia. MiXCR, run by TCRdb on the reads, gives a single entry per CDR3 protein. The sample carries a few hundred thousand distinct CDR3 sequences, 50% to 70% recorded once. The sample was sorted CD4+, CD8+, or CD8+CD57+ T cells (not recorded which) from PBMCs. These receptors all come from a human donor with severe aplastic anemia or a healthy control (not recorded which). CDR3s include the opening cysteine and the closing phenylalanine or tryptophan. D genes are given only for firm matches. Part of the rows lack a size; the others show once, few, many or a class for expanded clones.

DNA: TGCAGTGCTTTGACGACAGGGAGGGAGACCCAGTACTTC; CDR3: CSALTTGRETQYF; D: NA; size: NA; V: TRBV20-1; J: TRBJ2-5
DNA: TGTGCCAGCAGTTCGGACAGGCCCTTTGGGGAGCTGTTTTTT; CDR3: CASSSDRPFGELFF; D: TRBD1; size: once; V: TRBV7-3; J: TRBJ2-2
DNA: TGCAGTGCTTTGGCCGACTTTAACTATGGCTACACCTTC; CDR3: CSALADFNYGYTF; D: NA; size: NA; V: TRBV20-1; J: TRBJ1-2
DNA: TGTGCCAGCAGCTTTTACGACAGGGGTAACACTGAAGCTTTCTTT; CDR3: CASSFYDRGNTEAFF; D: TRBD1; size: many; V: TRBV5-4; J: TRBJ1-1
DNA: TGCAGTGCTAGCGCTCCGGGACAGCCAGGTGCAGACACCATATATTTT; CDR3: CSASAPGQPGADTIYF; D: TRBD1; size: NA; V: TRBV20-1; J: TRBJ1-3
DNA: TGTGCCACCCTATGGGACAGGGCAGCAGATACGCAGTATTTT; CDR3: CATLWDRAADTQYF; D: TRBD1; size: NA; V: TRBV10-3; J: TRBJ2-3
DNA: TGTGCCAGCAGCGTAACTGCCGGGATAGTACCCTACGAGCAGTACTTC; CDR3: CASSVTAGIVPYEQYF; D: NA; size: NA; V: TRBV7-3; J: TRBJ2-7
DNA: TGTGCCAGCAGTTTATTTGGTCAGGGGGCTTCCCCTCAGCCCCAGCATTTT; CDR3: CASSLFGQGASPQPQHF; D: TRBD1; size: NA; V: TRBV12-3/TRBV12-4; J: TRBJ1-5
DNA: TGTGCCAGCAGCAGAATGGCCGGGACAGGGGGCGTGGGGCAGTACTTC; CDR3: CASSRMAGTGGVGQYF; D: TRBD1; size: many; V: TRBV7-9; J: TRBJ2-7
DNA: TGCAGTGCTCAGGGGTCACTTGGGGAGACCCAGTACTTC; CDR3: CSAQGSLGETQYF; D: NA; size: NA; V: TRBV20-1; J: TRBJ2-5
DNA: TGTGCCATCAGTGAGACGCAGGAAGAAAAACTGTTCTTT; CDR3: CAISETQEEKLFF; D: NA; size: once; V: TRBV10-3; J: TRBJ1-4
DNA: TGCAGTGCTAGAGAGTCTCCGGGACAGGGGGCTGGAGGAAACACCATATATTTT; CDR3: CSARESPGQGAGGNTIYF; D: TRBD1; size: many; V: TRBV20-1; J: TRBJ1-3
DNA: TGTGCCACCAGCAGAGGGGACAGGGTGGAGACCCAGTACTTC; CDR3: CATSRGDRVETQYF; D: TRBD1; size: NA; V: TRBV15; J: TRBJ2-5
DNA: TGCAGTGCTATTGGGGCAGGAGAGACTAGCGGGGGCTTTAGCTCCTACAATGAGCAGTTCTTC; CDR3: CSAIGAGETSGGFSSYNEQFF; D: TRBD2; size: NA; V: TRBV20-1; J: TRBJ2-1
DNA: TGCGCCAGCAGCTTGGGCTCCAATCCCTATGGCTACACCTTC; CDR3: CASSLGSNPYGYTF; D: NA; size: few; V: TRBV5-1; J: TRBJ1-2
DNA: TGTGCCTCGTACTACGGCGCTAACACCGGGGAGCTGTTTTTT; CDR3: CASYYGANTGELFF; D: NA; size: NA; V: TRBV7-9; J: TRBJ2-2
DNA: TGTGCCAGCAGCCCCAGCTCCGGGACCCAGTACTTC; CDR3: CASSPSSGTQYF; D: NA; size: NA; V: TRBV7-3; J: TRBJ2-5
DNA: TGTGCCACCAGTGAGCAGGGGCCAGATACGCAGTATTTT; CDR3: CATSEQGPDTQYF; D: NA; size: few; V: TRBV24-1; J: TRBJ2-3
DNA: TGTGCCAGCAGTTACTCCGGACAGGGGTTCGACAATGAGCAGTTCTTC; CDR3: CASSYSGQGFDNEQFF; D: TRBD1; size: many; V: TRBV6-5; J: TRBJ2-1
DNA: TGTGCCACCAGCACCCTGGGGACAGGGGAAGAGACCCAGTACTTC; CDR3: CATSTLGTGEETQYF; D: TRBD1; size: few; V: TRBV15; J: TRBJ2-5
DNA: TGTGCCAGCAGTGAAGCCGAGGGCAGCGAACTGTTTTTT; CDR3: CASSEAEGSELFF; D: NA; size: NA; V: TRBV7-3; J: TRBJ1-4
DNA: TGTGCCATCAGTGGGGACGATTTGAACACTGAAGCTTTCTTT; CDR3: CAISGDDLNTEAFF; D: NA; size: NA; V: TRBV10-3; J: TRBJ1-1
DNA: TGTGCCAGCAGCTTAATGAGGACCGGGGAGCTGTTTTTT; CDR3: CASSLMRTGELFF; D: NA; size: many; V: TRBV7-8; J: TRBJ2-2
DNA: TGTGCAAGTAGTATGGGGGACAGGGGGCCGAACAATGAGCAGTTCTTC; CDR3: CASSMGDRGPNNEQFF; D: TRBD1; size: NA; V: TRBV19; J: TRBJ2-1
DNA: TGTGCCATCAGGGGGGAGGGGATCACTGAAGCTTTCTTT; CDR3: CAIRGEGITEAFF; D: NA; size: many; V: TRBV10-3; J: TRBJ1-1
DNA: TGTGCCGTGGCGCGGCAGGGTAACTACGAGCAGTACTTC; CDR3: CAVARQGNYEQYF; D: NA; size: NA; V: TRBV10-3; J: TRBJ2-7
DNA: TGTGCCATCAGCGAGCAGGGGAACCTAAGGAATCAGCCCCAGCATTTT; CDR3: CAISEQGNLRNQPQHF; D: NA; size: once; V: TRBV10-3; J: TRBJ1-5
DNA: TGCGCCAGCAGCTACCGGGACAGTAATCAGCCCCAGCATTTT; CDR3: CASSYRDSNQPQHF; D: TRBD1; size: NA; V: TRBV5-1; J: TRBJ1-5
DNA: TGTGCCAGCAGCACATACCAGGGGCCTCGTAACGAGCAGTACTTC; CDR3: CASSTYQGPRNEQYF; D: NA; size: NA; V: TRBV7-8; J: TRBJ2-7
DNA: TGTGCCACCAGCAGAGACAGGGGTGGAAACACCATATATTTT; CDR3: CATSRDRGGNTIYF; D: NA; size: many; V: TRBV15; J: TRBJ1-3
DNA: TGTGCCAGCAGAGAAAGAACCGGCAGGGTGGCTGAAAAACTGTTTTTT; CDR3: CASRERTGRVAEKLFF; D: NA; size: many; V: TRBV2; J: TRBJ1-4
DNA: TGTGCCAGCAGTTACGGTCTACAGGGGAGGCCTGGAAACACCATATATTTT; CDR3: CASSYGLQGRPGNTIYF; D: TRBD1; size: many; V: TRBV6-5; J: TRBJ1-3
DNA: TGCGCCAGCAGCTTCGGGACAGCGAAGACAGATACGCAGTATTTT; CDR3: CASSFGTAKTDTQYF; D: TRBD1; size: NA; V: TRBV5-1; J: TRBJ2-3
DNA: TGTGCCAACAGTGGGGGGGGAACGGATACGCAGTATTTT; CDR3: CANSGGGTDTQYF; D: TRBD2; size: NA; V: TRBV2; J: TRBJ2-3
DNA: TGTGCCAGCAGTTTAAGACACGAGAACACTGAAGCTTTCTTT; CDR3: CASSLRHENTEAFF; D: NA; size: NA; V: TRBV7-2; J: TRBJ1-1
DNA: TGTGCCACCAGTGATTCCGGGGGAAATCAGCCCCAGCATTTT; CDR3: CATSDSGGNQPQHF; D: NA; size: NA; V: TRBV24-1; J: TRBJ1-5
DNA: TGCGCCAGCAGCCAAGACAGGGGTCGGGACACTGAAGCTTTCTTT; CDR3: CASSQDRGRDTEAFF; D: NA; size: NA; V: TRBV4-3; J: TRBJ1-1
DNA: TGTGCCAGTAGGACGGATCGGGCCGGGGAGCTGTTTTTT; CDR3: CASRTDRAGELFF; D: NA; size: NA; V: TRBV19; J: TRBJ2-2
DNA: TGTGCCACCAGCAGCAGACTTCACAGGGAAAGCAATCAGCCCCAGCATTTT; CDR3: CATSSRLHRESNQPQHF; D: NA; size: NA; V: TRBV15; J: TRBJ1-5
DNA: TGTGCCAGCAGCGCCCCGGGACAGGGGCCATACTACGAGCAGTACTTC; CDR3: CASSAPGQGPYYEQYF; D: TRBD1; size: NA; V: TRBV7-2; J: TRBJ2-7
DNA: TGCAGTGAAAGGGGACAGCCCCAGCATTTT; CDR3: CSERGQPQHF; D: NA; size: NA; V: TRBV20-1; J: TRBJ1-5
DNA: TGTGCCAGCAGCGTATCAGGGGGGAGCAATCAGCCCCAGCATTTT; CDR3: CASSVSGGSNQPQHF; D: TRBD1; size: many; V: TRBV9; J: TRBJ1-5
DNA: TGTGCCACCAGGGACAGGGGGAGTAATGAGCAGTTCTTC; CDR3: CATRDRGSNEQFF; D: TRBD1; size: NA; V: TRBV24-1; J: TRBJ2-1
DNA: TGTGCCAGCAGCCCCCGGACAGGGGAAGGGGTGGAAGCTTTCTTT; CDR3: CASSPRTGEGVEAFF; D: TRBD1; size: NA; V: TRBV12-3/TRBV12-4; J: TRBJ1-1
DNA: TGTGCCAGTAGGCGGACAGGGGAGTATGAAAAACTGTTTTTT; CDR3: CASRRTGEYEKLFF; D: TRBD1; size: NA; V: TRBV19; J: TRBJ1-4
DNA: TGCGCCAGCAGCCAAGAATGGGGACAGGGGGAAGAAAACACTGAAGCTTTCTTT; CDR3: CASSQEWGQGEENTEAFF; D: TRBD1; size: NA; V: TRBV4-1; J: TRBJ1-1